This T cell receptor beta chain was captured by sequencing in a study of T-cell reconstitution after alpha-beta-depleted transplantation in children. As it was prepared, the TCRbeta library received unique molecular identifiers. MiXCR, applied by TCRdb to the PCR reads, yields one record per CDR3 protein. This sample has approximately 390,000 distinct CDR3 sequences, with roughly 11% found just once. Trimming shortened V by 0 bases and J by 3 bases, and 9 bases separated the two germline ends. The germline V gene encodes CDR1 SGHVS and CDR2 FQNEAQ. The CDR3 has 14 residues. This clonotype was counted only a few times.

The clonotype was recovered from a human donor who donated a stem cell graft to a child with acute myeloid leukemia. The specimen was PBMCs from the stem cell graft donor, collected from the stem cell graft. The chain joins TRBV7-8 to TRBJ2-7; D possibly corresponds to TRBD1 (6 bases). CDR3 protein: CASSLAPTGYEQYF. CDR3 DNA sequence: TGTGCCAGCAGCTTAGCGCCGACAGGCTACGAGCAGTACTTC.